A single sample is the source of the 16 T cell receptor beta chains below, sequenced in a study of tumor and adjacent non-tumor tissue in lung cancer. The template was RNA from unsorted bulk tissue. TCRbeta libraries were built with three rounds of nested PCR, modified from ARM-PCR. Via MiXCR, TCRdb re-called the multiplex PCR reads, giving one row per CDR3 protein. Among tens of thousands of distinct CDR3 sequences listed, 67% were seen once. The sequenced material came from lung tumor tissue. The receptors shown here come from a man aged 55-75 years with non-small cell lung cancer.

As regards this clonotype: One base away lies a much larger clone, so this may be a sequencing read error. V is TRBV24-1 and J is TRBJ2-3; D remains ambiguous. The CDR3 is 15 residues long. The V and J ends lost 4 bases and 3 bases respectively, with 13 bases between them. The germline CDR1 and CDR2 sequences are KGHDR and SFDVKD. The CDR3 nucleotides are TGTGCCACCAGTGACAGCCGGACCAATACAGATACGCAGTATTTT. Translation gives CATSDSRTNTDTQYF.

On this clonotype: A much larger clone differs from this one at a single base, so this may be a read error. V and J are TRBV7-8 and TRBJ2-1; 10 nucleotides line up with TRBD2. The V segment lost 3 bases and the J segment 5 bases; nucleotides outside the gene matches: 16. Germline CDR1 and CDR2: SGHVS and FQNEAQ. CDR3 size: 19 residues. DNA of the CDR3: TGTGCCAGCAGCTTTTCCCACCCACGGGCTAGCGGGGGCAACAATGAGCAGTTCTTC. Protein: CASSFSHPRASGGNNEQFF.

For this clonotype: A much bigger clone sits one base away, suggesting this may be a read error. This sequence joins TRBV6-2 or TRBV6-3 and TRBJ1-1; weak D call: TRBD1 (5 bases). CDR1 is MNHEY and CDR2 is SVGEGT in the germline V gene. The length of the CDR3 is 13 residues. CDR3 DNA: TGTGCCAGCAGATGGGGACCGAACGCTGAAGCTTTCTTT. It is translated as CASRWGPNAEAFF.

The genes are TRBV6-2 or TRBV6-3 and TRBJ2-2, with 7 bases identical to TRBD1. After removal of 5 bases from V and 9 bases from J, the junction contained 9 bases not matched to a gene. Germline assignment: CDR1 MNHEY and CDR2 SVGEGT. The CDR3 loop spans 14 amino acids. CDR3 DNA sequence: TGTGCCAGCAGTATTACAGGGGCCGACTGGGAGCTGTTTTTT. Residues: CASSITGADWELFF.

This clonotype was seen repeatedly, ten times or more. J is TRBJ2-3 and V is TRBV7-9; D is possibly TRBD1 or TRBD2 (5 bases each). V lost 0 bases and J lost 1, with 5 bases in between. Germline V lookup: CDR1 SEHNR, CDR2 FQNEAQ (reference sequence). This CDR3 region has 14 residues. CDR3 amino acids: CASSLAGGTDTQYF. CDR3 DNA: TGTGCCAGCAGCTTAGCGGGGGGCACAGATACGCAGTATTTT.

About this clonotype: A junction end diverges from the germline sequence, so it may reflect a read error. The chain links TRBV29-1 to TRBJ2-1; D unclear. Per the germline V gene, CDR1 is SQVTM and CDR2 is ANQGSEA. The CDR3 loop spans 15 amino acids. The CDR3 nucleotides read TGCAGCGTTGAGGGTAGTCACAACTCCTACAATGACCTGTTTTTC. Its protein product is CSVEGSHNSYNDLFF.

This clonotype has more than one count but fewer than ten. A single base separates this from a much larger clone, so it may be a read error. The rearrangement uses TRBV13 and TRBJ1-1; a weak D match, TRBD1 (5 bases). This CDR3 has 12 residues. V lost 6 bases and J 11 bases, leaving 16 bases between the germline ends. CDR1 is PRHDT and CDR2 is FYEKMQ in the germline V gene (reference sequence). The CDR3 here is CASSSRGPSAFF. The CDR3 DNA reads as TGTGCCAGCAGTTCTAGGGGCCCAAGTGCTTTCTTT.

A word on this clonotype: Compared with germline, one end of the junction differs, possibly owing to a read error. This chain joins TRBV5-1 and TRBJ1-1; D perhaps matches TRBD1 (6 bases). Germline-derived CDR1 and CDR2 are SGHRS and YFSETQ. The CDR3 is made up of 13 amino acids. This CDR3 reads CASSSHGDTGAFF. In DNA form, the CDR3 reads TGCGCCAGCAGCTCTCATGGGGACACTGGAGCTTTCTTT.

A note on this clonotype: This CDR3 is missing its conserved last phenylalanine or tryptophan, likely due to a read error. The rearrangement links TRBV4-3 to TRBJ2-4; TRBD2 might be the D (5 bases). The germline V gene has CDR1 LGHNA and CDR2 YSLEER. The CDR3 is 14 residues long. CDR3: CACSQARPAGIQYL. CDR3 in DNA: TGCGCCTGCAGCCAAGCCCGACCGGCGGGCATTCAGTACCTC.

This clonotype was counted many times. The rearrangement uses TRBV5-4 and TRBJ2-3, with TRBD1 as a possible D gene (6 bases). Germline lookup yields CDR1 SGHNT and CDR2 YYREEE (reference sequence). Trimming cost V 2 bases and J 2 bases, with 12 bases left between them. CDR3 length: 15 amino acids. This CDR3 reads CASSFQDRFTDTQYF. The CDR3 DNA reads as TGTGCCAGCAGCTTTCAAGACAGGTTCACAGATACGCAGTATTTT.

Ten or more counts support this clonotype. The CDR3 DNA is TGTGCCAGCAGCCTTGCGGGACTTACCACAGATACGCAGTATTTT. Its translation: CASSLAGLTTDTQYF. J is TRBJ2-3 and V is TRBV5-6; D may be TRBD2 (6 bases). V lost 4 bases to trimming and J lost 2 bases, with 14 bases between them. Germline V gene sequence: CDR1 SGHDT, CDR2 YYEEEE. The CDR3 loop spans 15 amino acids.

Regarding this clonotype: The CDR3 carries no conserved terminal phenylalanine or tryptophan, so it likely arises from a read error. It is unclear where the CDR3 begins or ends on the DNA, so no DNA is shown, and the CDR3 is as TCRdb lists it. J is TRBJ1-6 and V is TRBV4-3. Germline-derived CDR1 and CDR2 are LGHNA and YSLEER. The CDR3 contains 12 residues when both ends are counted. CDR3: CASSESGSSPLL.

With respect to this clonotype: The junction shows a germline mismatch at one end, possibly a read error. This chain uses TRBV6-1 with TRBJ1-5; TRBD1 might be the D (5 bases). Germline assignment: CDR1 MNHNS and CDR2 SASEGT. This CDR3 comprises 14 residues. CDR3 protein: CASSEQRGNQPQHF. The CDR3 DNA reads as TGTGCCAGCAGTGAACAGCGGGGGAATCAGCCTCAGCATTTT.

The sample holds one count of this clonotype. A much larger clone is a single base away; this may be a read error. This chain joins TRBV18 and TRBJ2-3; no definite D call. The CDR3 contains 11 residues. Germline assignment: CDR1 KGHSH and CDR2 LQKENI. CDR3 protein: CVSSPLDTQYF. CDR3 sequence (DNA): TGTGTCAGCTCACCACTAGATACGCAGTATTTT.

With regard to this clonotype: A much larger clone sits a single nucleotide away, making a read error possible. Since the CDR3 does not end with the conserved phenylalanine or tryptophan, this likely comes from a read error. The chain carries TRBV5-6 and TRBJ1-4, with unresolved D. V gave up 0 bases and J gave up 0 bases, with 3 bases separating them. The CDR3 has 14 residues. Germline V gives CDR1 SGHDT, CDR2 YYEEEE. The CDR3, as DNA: TGTGCCAGCAGCTTGGAAGCAACTAATGAAAAACTGTTTATT. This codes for CASSLEATNEKLFI.

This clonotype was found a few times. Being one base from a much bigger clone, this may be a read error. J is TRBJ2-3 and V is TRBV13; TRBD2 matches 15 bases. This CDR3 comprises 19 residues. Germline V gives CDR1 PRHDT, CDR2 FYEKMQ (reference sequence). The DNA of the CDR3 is TGTACCAGCAGCTTAAACGGACTAGCGGGGGGGCTACGCACAGATACGCAGTATTTT. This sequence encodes CTSSLNGLAGGLRTDTQYF.